The T cell receptor beta chain under discussion was sequenced for a study of cytomegalovirus exposure and HLA in healthy donors (dated by TCRdb to between 2016 and 2019). About the study as a whole: According to an earlier analysis of a few hundred of the donors, about 190 million T cells yielded over 90 million unique TCR beta sequences and around 280 Gb of sequence data. A later genetic analysis used genome-wide SNP genotypes for about 60% of the roughly 700 donors, treating that subset as a discovery cohort. The aim of the study was to test whether cataloging public T cell receptors could identify signatures of past pathogen exposure. To study patterns of TCR occurrence, a later analysis re-analyzed previously published TCR beta repertoires from hundreds of donors and added high-resolution HLA genotyping. A few DR-DQ haplotypes were handled as single units for association and clustering because linkage in the cohort was strong. An early release covering roughly 640 HLA-typed donors comprised about 300 gigabases of sequencing data and around 80 million unique TCR sequences. The number of typed donors differed by locus: about 620-630 for A, B, C, DRB1 and DQB1; about 520 for DQA1; some 590 for DPA1; and roughly 490 for DPB1. Among 350 to 400 genotyped donors of the cohort, an average of about 240,000 unique TCR beta nucleotide sequences were sequenced per donor, roughly 18% of them non-productive. In an earlier analysis of more than 550 of the donors, high-throughput TCR beta sequencing was used to judge whether each TCR beta V gene segment behaved as functional or pseudogenic. Along with the approximately 650-subject first cohort, a separate validation cohort of over 90 different subjects was used. Rather than drawing on any new phenotypic data, the later analysis identified candidate immune exposures from TCR beta sequences and the way those sequences occurred across donors. HLA typing covered class I and class II loci at four-digit resolution. Donor age, sex, ethnicity and CMV serostatus were collected together with the repertoire data. The study combined high-throughput TCR immunosequencing, statistical association of individual TCRs with disease status, and machine learning to predict cytomegalovirus infection status. Among the roughly 370 genotyped donors, approximately 82% belonged to the genetic ancestry cluster associated with self-reported Caucasian donors. The study profiled the T cell repertoires of fewer than 850 subjects by immunosequencing and related them to cytomegalovirus serostatus. All discovery cohort repertoires had been generated on a single sequencing platform.

About this clone: No cognate antigen has been identified for it. Base qualities are missing; no much larger clone stands one base away.

The cohort comprised 670 or so healthy bone marrow donors. At the time of sampling, every cohort member was nominally healthy, though immune exposures that went unrecorded were likely present. The donor was CMV seronegative and was included in the group of hundreds of seronegative cohort members. Every donor gave a peripheral blood sample, and the peripheral blood mononuclear cells from that sample were used for TCR beta sequencing. The Qiagen DNeasy Blood Extraction Kit was used to extract genomic DNA from the blood cell samples. The research as a whole found: In vitro tests confirmed that three of the cytomegalovirus-associated TCR beta chains recognize cytomegalovirus antigens. In both the original and validation cohorts, the classifier was reported to diagnose cytomegalovirus status with high specificity and sensitivity. The sequencing pipeline was judged likely to have produced a cluster of highly shared sequence variants as a technical artifact. Compared with equally common non-associated chains, HLA-associated TCR beta chains in a later analysis were more clonally expanded and had lower generation probabilities. Some IMGT-functional V segments, including TRBV6-2 and TRBV6-3, could not be distinguished by the 87-base-pair reads and were therefore excluded. Because counts were too low, approximately 15 rarely observed V segments, including chromosome 9 orphons, were excluded from the earlier analysis of 587 of the donors. The study listed 164 TCR beta chains as associated with cytomegalovirus. Sequencing depth was assumed to be roughly uniform across donors in the presence/absence analyses, though that assumption may not hold. Most TCR sequences were seen in very few donors, while some public TCRs were found in many individuals. The authors suggested that the approach could potentially be extended to other disease states and immunological phenotypes. Compared with the 666-donor mean, donors in an Asian-associated ancestry cluster had fewer N-insertions in productive TCRs, according to a later genetic analysis. In an earlier analysis of around 500 of the donors, most TCR beta V segments appeared in productive rearrangements about 87% or about 30% of the time, broadly matching IMGT annotations. A later analysis associated 17,000 or so TCR beta sequences with specific HLA alleles at a false discovery rate of 0.05. In a later analysis, TCR association rates were found to vary across HLA loci, with the most associated TCRs seen for DRB1 alleles and the fewest for HLA-C alleles. For the cohort, immune exposure information was limited to CMV serostatus. According to a later analysis, most CMV-associated TCR beta chains appeared to be HLA-restricted, and the HLA associations seemed to be driven largely by CMV exposure. Assigning TCR associations to individual alleles was difficult when HLA alleles, especially DR and DQ, strongly co-occurred. In a later genetic analysis, a missense DCLRE1C variant was associated with V-gene and J-gene trimming of TCR beta chains, and the association was replicated in an independent cohort. Correlated functional status among segregating V segments might reflect linkage disequilibrium, but an unknown experimental factor could not be ruled out. This cohort had only TCR beta chains sequenced, and the lack of alpha or paired-chain data limited which features could be detected. HLA typing was unavailable for some donors at each locus, so association tests used only the typed subset. Several of the top co-occurrence clusters appeared to be linked to parvovirus B19, influenza, CMV and Epstein-Barr virus, according to a later analysis. A further reported finding was that TCR beta sequences accurately predicted the HLA-A and HLA-B alleles for most subjects in the first cohort.

The CDR3, from cysteine to phenylalanine, totals 14 residues. CDR3 DNA only is kept here, 42 bases in frame from base 1. Looking up the germline V gene yields CDR1 SGHTA and CDR2 FQGNSA. From V the trimming removes 6 bases and from J it removes 1 base, while the gene matches leave 1 base of the junction unaccounted for. Library preparation was by the immunoSEQ multiplex PCR assay. For the multiplex PCR, a mixture combining 60 forward primers for TCR Vbeta segments and 13 reverse primers for TCR Jbeta segments was used. The CDR3 region of rearranged TCR beta genes was amplified from genomic DNA with a multiplex PCR assay. Amplified TCR beta libraries were sequenced as 87-base-pair reads on the Illumina HiSeq System. Per the source publication's procedure: A later analysis tallied around 87 million unique TCR beta chains across the 700 or so repertoires, and 10 million to 11 million of those chains were shared by two or more donors. Raw reads were error-corrected and collapsed into unique sequences by a nearest-neighbor algorithm in which closely related sequences were merged to remove PCR and sequencing errors. V, D and J gene segments were assigned by aligning CDR3 sequences to IMGT reference sequences. For a sequence to be retained, a match of at least six nucleotides to both a V gene segment and a J gene segment was required. Rearrangements were classified as productive when the CDR3 lacked stop codons and remained in frame with V and J, and all other rearrangements were classified as non-productive. CDR3 was defined according to IMGT convention as the region running from the second conserved V-encoded cysteine to the conserved J-encoded phenylalanine. In an earlier analysis of more than 550 of the donors, sequences lacking an unambiguous match to a single V gene segment were excluded. An earlier analysis of 587 of the donors called V segments functional above 56.7% productive rearrangements and segregating when the between-donor standard deviation exceeded 5%. A statistical classification framework was built for diagnosing cytomegalovirus status from the catalog of TCR beta chain sequences. In a later analysis, V and J genes were assigned by comparing TCR nucleotide sequences against IMGT/GENE-DB human TR gene sequences. The TCRdist pipeline was used in a later analysis to assign CDR3 sequences and most-parsimonious VDJ recombination scenarios. In a later analysis, every TCR beta chain was defined by the combination of its CDR3 amino acid sequence and its V-gene family, and reads without a unique V-gene family were dropped. As a way to deal with suspected cross-contamination and a sequencing artifact, a later analysis dropped 450 to 600 nucleotide sequences that were highly shared and had low generation probability. In a later analysis, a clonal expansion index for each public chain was calculated from normalized within-repertoire ranks of inferred template counts. A later analysis computed generation probabilities with a VDJ recombination model fitted to out-of-frame rearrangements, and checked the results against IGoR. A later analysis scored TCR-TCR, TCR-HLA and TCR-CMV co-occurrence with hypergeometric tests, applying a repertoire-size bias correction to TCR pairs. In a later analysis, false discovery rates were estimated by permuting HLA or CMV assignments 20 times. In a later analysis, co-occurring TCRs were grouped using DBSCAN, with TCRdist sequence similarity added in when clustering inside HLA-allele-positive subsets. Repertoires with fewer than 30,000 or more than 120,000 public chains, plus five repertoires with anomalous nucleotide sharing, were excluded from co-occurrence clustering. TCRdb carries this immuneACCESS record with in-frame sequences only. Its versions omit some clonotypes, under half of them owing to an unresolved V gene in the studies checked, with the rest unexplained. Clone size and the V and J calls come from that table; the DNA yielded D and trimming. This sample gives 250,000 to 350,000 clones in total; under 90% of them show up just once. 0.3% of the sample comes from the top ten.

The sequence joins TRBV7-2 to TRBJ2-3, with 10 bases in between that match TRBD2. The TCR sequence derives from a girl aged 2 to 9 in good health and CMV-seronegative. Source material: PBMCs. The DNA sequence is TGTGCCAGCAGAACTAGCGGGGGCACAGATACGCAGTATTTT. It codes for CASRTSGGTDTQYF.